This T cell receptor (beta chain) was found in a study of beta chain features in type 1 diabetes. This CDR3 contains 10 residues. Trimming removed 7 bases at V and 8 bases at J, with 3 bases between. The germline V gene has CDR1 MNHEY and CDR2 SVGAGI. Sequencing targeted expressed TCRB transcripts, as all isolated RNA had been reverse transcribed. Some clones are missing from TCRdb's copy, which holds only in-frame ones; the method was immunoSEQ multiplex PCR. The table shows hundreds of thousands of clones, with 11% to 15% occurring only once. Using CD45RO/CCR7/CD25/CD127/CD95/CD27, CD4+ naive, central memory, regulatory and stem cell-like memory cells were sorted. For this clone: Its antigen is unknown.

The study, taken as a whole, reports: Researchers could not determine here whether HLA type influences TCRB rearrangement. TCRB CDR3s were moderately but significantly shorter in Type 1 diabetes patients in all four CD4+ subsets. TCRB repertoires of naive, central memory and Treg cells appeared more similar among patients than among healthy donors.

The source material was naive CD4+ T cells from blood. V is TRBV6-5 and J is TRBJ1-6; D not certain. This TCR came from a man younger than 35 with type 1 diabetes. CDR3 DNA sequence: TGTGCCAGCAATTATTCACCCCTCCACTTT. It encodes CASNYSPLHF.